This T cell receptor beta chain was sequenced in a study of T-cell memory formation after mild COVID-19. Study-level results: Later expanders leaned CD4+, whereas clones that contracted between day 15 and 85 were balanced CD4/CD8. Pre-infection memory already had some responding clones, implying cross-reactive memory joined. Most CD4+ clones that shrank were in CM and EM, while CD8+ ones turned up in EMRA.

In regard to this clonotype: Its specificity is unknown.

The 5'RACE method, run with constant-segment primers, produced TCR alpha and TCR beta cDNA libraries (carrying sample barcodes and UMIs). TCRdb ran MiXCR on the 5' RACE reads and lists one entry per CDR3 protein. In the table there are over 300,000 distinct CDR3 sequences, around a fifth of which are singletons. CDR3 length: 12 amino acids. Germline V lookup: CDR1 MNHEY, CDR2 SVGAGI. The V and J ends lost 2 bases and 9 bases respectively, with 8 bases between them. Sequenced sample: PBMCs or a T cell subset sorted from them (not recorded which). J is TRBJ2-1 and V is TRBV6-5, with unresolved D. The source of this sequence is a man aged 18 to 29 who had mild COVID-19 (a few samples of this study predate the infection). Cell type and time point are not known. DNA of the CDR3: TGTGCCAGCAGTTACGTTCCGGGTGAGCAGTTCTTC. Translation: CASSYVPGEQFF.